This T cell receptor (beta chain) is drawn from a study of blood T cell repertoires in COVID-19. The wider study: Donors in the United States, Italy and Spain gave samples during acute or convalescent COVID-19. PBMCs, B-cell-depleted T cells, or T cells were the source of the cDNA or gDNA that made up the material.

Germline CDR1 reads SGHTA; CDR2 reads FQGTGA. Trimming removed 1 base from V and 0 bases from J, with 9 bases in between. The CDR3 loop spans 15 amino acids. Repertoires were generated with immunoSEQ multiplex PCR, while TCRdb's copy carries only in-frame clones and drops some. This table holds under 200,000 clones, about 86% found once. Sequenced material: peripheral blood. The V gene is TRBV7-3, the J gene TRBJ1-1; D remains ambiguous. This clonotype was sampled from a man younger than 40 with active or convalescent COVID-19. CDR3 sequence (DNA): TGTGCCAGCAGCTTAAGTCCCGGGGTGAACACTGAAGCTTTCTTT. Translation gives CASSLSPGVNTEAFF.